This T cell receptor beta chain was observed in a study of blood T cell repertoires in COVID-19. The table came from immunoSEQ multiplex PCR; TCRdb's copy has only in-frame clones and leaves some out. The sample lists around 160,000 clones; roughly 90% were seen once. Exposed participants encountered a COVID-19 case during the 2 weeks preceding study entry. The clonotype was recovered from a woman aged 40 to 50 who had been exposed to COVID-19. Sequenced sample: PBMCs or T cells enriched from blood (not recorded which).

The CDR3 sequence: CASGRLGQTYNEQFF. DNA for the CDR3: TGTGCTAGTGGCCGCTTGGGGCAAACGTACAATGAGCAGTTCTTC. The V and J genes are TRBV12-5 and TRBJ2-1; D might be TRBD1 (5 bases). This CDR3 contains 15 residues. Trimming took 6 bases from V and 4 from J, leaving 16 bases between them. Germline V gives CDR1 LGHNT, CDR2 FRNRAP.